This is a list of T cell receptor beta chains from one sample in a study of blood T cells in healthy people across ages. MiXCR, applied by TCRdb to the 5' RACE reads, yields one record per CDR3 protein. The sample contains approximately 800,000 distinct CDR3 sequences, about a quarter of which appear only once. These records were also assigned to another study, of T cells of mothers and their children.

The sample comprised blood. These receptors all stem from a boy aged 5 to 17 in good health. CDR3s include the opening cysteine and the closing phenylalanine or tryptophan. The order of the fields is clone size, V gene, D gene, J gene, CDR3 protein, CDR3 DNA. The D gene is left open where the match is weak. A clone size is listed for some rows: how often the clone was seen (once, few, many), or a class if it is expanded.

size: -; V: TRBV5-1; D: -; J: TRBJ2-5; CDR3: CASSLVVGTETQYF; DNA: TGCGCCAGCAGCTTGGTTGTCGGGACGGAGACCCAGTACTTC
size: -; V: TRBV10-3; D: -; J: TRBJ2-1; CDR3: CAISSPVGQEFF; DNA: TGTGCCATCAGTTCCCCAGTGGGGCAAGAGTTCTTC
size: few; V: TRBV30; D: -; J: TRBJ2-5; CDR3: CAWSAGYQETQYF; DNA: TGTGCCTGGAGTGCAGGGTACCAAGAGACCCAGTACTTC
size: -; V: TRBV3-1; D: -; J: TRBJ2-5; CDR3: CASSQVGAPKTQYF; DNA: TGTGCCAGCAGCCAAGTTGGGGCTCCCAAGACCCAGTACTTC
size: -; V: TRBV5-1; D: TRBD1; J: TRBJ1-2; CDR3: CASSGRTGKSYTF; DNA: TGCGCCAGCAGCGGAAGGACAGGAAAAAGCTACACCTTC
size: -; V: TRBV6-2/TRBV6-3; D: -; J: TRBJ2-7; CDR3: CASTLEKFYEQYF; DNA: TGTGCCAGCACCCTCGAGAAATTCTACGAGCAGTACTTC
size: -; V: TRBV7-2; D: TRBD1; J: TRBJ2-7; CDR3: CASSSSYRGPTYEQYF; DNA: TGTGCCAGCAGCTCCTCCTACAGGGGGCCTACCTACGAGCAGTACTTC
size: -; V: TRBV18; D: TRBD1; J: TRBJ1-4; CDR3: CASSPRTGPNEKLFF; DNA: TGTGCCAGCTCACCACGGACAGGCCCTAATGAAAAACTGTTTTTT
size: -; V: TRBV6-2/TRBV6-3; D: TRBD2; J: TRBJ2-1; CDR3: CASRIGLAQSNEQFF; DNA: TGTGCCAGCAGAATCGGACTAGCTCAGAGCAATGAGCAGTTCTTC
size: -; V: TRBV7-9; D: TRBD1; J: TRBJ1-4; CDR3: CSSSFKDRGNEKLFF; DNA: TGTTCCAGCAGCTTTAAAGACAGGGGGAATGAAAAACTGTTTTTT
size: few; V: TRBV10-3; D: -; J: TRBJ2-1; CDR3: CAISESRGNEQFF; DNA: TGTGCCATCAGTGAGTCTAGGGGGAATGAGCAGTTCTTC
size: many; V: TRBV3-1; D: -; J: TRBJ1-4; CDR3: CASSPVDGKLFF; DNA: TGTGCCAGCAGTCCGGTCGACGGAAAACTGTTTTTT
size: -; V: TRBV6-6; D: TRBD1; J: TRBJ1-2; CDR3: CASSYSRGPGYTF; DNA: TGTGCCAGCAGTTACTCTAGGGGGCCCGGCTACACCTTC
size: -; V: TRBV15; D: -; J: TRBJ1-5; CDR3: CATSRIPRASNQPQHF; DNA: TGTGCCACCAGCAGAATCCCCAGGGCGAGCAATCAGCCCCAGCATTTT
size: -; V: TRBV27; D: -; J: TRBJ1-2; CDR3: CASSLRGGMSYGYTF; DNA: TGTGCCAGCAGCCTGAGGGGGGGTATGAGCTATGGCTACACCTTC
size: few; V: TRBV27; D: -; J: TRBJ1-1; CDR3: CASSLSGRVNTEAFF; DNA: TGTGCCAGCAGTTTATCGGGCAGGGTGAACACTGAAGCTTTCTTT
size: few; V: TRBV5-1; D: TRBD1; J: TRBJ2-7; CDR3: CASSYGQGRGYEQHF; DNA: TGCGCCAGCAGCTACGGACAGGGAAGAGGGTACGAGCAGCACTTC
size: few; V: TRBV12-3/TRBV12-4; D: TRBD2; J: TRBJ2-2; CDR3: CASSLGLAGTGELFF; DNA: TGTGCCAGCAGTTTAGGCTTAGCGGGCACCGGGGAGCTGTTTTTT
size: many; V: TRBV6-6; D: -; J: TRBJ2-3; CDR3: CASRSQGTDTQYF; DNA: TGTGCCAGCAGGTCCCAAGGCACAGATACGCAGTATTTT
size: -; V: TRBV7-9; D: TRBD1; J: TRBJ2-6; CDR3: CSSSRGQGAGGANVLTF; DNA: TGTTCCAGCAGCCGTGGACAGGGGGCAGGAGGGGCCAACGTCCTGACTTTC
size: -; V: TRBV7-9; D: -; J: TRBJ1-1; CDR3: CASSSGEPTNTEAFF; DNA: TGTGCCAGCAGCTCCGGGGAGCCAACGAACACTGAAGCTTTCTTT
size: -; V: TRBV20-1; D: -; J: TRBJ1-1; CDR3: CSASRRTPGTEAFF; DNA: TGCAGTGCTAGCCGCAGGACCCCCGGCACTGAAGCTTTCTTT
size: few; V: TRBV2; D: TRBD1; J: TRBJ2-7; CDR3: CASSRVGQGLEQYF; DNA: TGTGCCAGCAGTAGGGTGGGACAGGGACTCGAGCAGTACTTC
size: few; V: TRBV7-9; D: TRBD2; J: TRBJ2-5; CDR3: CASTRTSGGKEETQYF; DNA: TGTGCCAGCACTCGGACTAGCGGGGGGAAAGAAGAGACCCAGTACTTC
size: -; V: TRBV29-1; D: -; J: TRBJ1-1; CDR3: CSVALGTTEAFF; DNA: TGCAGCGTCGCCCTTGGGACGACTGAAGCTTTCTTT
size: -; V: TRBV15; D: -; J: TRBJ1-1; CDR3: CATSRDIQGLTFSGTEAFF; DNA: TGTGCCACCAGCAGAGATATCCAGGGGCTAACATTTTCGGGCACTGAAGCTTTCTTT
size: -; V: TRBV12-3/TRBV12-4; D: TRBD2; J: TRBJ2-4; CDR3: CASSFTSGGAGSENIQYF; DNA: TGTGCCAGCAGTTTTACTAGCGGGGGGGCAGGAAGCGAAAACATTCAGTACTTC
size: many; V: TRBV6-6; D: -; J: TRBJ1-1; CDR3: CASSYSGSHGLTEAFF; DNA: TGTGCCAGCAGTTACTCGGGGTCCCACGGACTCACTGAAGCTTTCTTT
size: few; V: TRBV27; D: TRBD1; J: TRBJ2-7; CDR3: CASSWGQSYEQYF; DNA: TGTGCCAGCAGTTGGGGACAGTCCTACGAGCAGTACTTC
size: few; V: TRBV5-1; D: TRBD2; J: TRBJ2-5; CDR3: CASSLGVAGPMRFF; DNA: TGCGCCAGCAGCTTGGGGGTAGCGGGGCCAATGCGGTTCTTC
size: few; V: TRBV20-1; D: -; J: TRBJ2-3; CDR3: CSARAAKQGSTRADTQYF; DNA: TGCAGTGCTAGAGCCGCCAAACAGGGCTCAACTAGAGCAGATACGCAGTATTTT
size: few; V: TRBV28; D: -; J: TRBJ1-4; CDR3: CASSLPVRVGEKLFF; DNA: TGTGCCAGCAGCCTTCCCGTCCGGGTAGGTGAAAAACTGTTTTTT
size: -; V: TRBV5-1; D: -; J: TRBJ1-1; CDR3: CASSIRAQANTEAFF; DNA: TGCGCCAGCAGCATCCGGGCCCAGGCGAACACTGAAGCTTTCTTT
size: few; V: TRBV4-2; D: -; J: TRBJ2-7; CDR3: CASSPLGGSGYEQYF; DNA: TGTGCCAGCAGCCCCCTTGGAGGATCTGGATACGAGCAGTACTTC
size: -; V: TRBV5-1; D: -; J: TRBJ1-2; CDR3: CASSLTVGRIDGYTF; DNA: TGCGCCAGCAGCTTAACCGTCGGCCGAATCGATGGCTACACCTTC
size: once; V: TRBV6-6; D: -; J: TRBJ2-4; CDR3: CASSPAAKNIQYF; DNA: TGTGCCAGCAGTCCCGCGGCCAAAAACATTCAGTACTTC
size: few; V: TRBV5-1; D: TRBD2; J: TRBJ2-1; CDR3: CASSLAGTSYEQFF; DNA: TGCGCCAGCAGCTTGGCCGGGACTAGCTATGAGCAGTTCTTC